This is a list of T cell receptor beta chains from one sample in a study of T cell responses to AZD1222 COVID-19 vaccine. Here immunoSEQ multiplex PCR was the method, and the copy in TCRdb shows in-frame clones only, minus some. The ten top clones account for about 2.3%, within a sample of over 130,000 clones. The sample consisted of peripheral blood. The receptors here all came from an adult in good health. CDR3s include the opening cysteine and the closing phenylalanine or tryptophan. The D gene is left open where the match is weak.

CDR3: CASSPLSGEPQHF
DNA: TGTGCCAGCAGCCCCCTGTCGGGGGAGCCCCAGCATTTT
V: TRBV28
J: TRBJ1-5
length: 13
D: -

CDR3: CASSPDRNSGNTIYF
DNA: TGTGCCAGCAGTCCGGACAGGAACTCTGGAAACACCATATATTTT
V: TRBV7-2
J: TRBJ1-3
length: 15
D: TRBD1

CDR3: CASSLGAEAGKVIQYF
DNA: TGTGCCAGCAGCTTAGGGGCGGAGGCAGGGAAAGTCATTCAGTACTTC
V: TRBV7-9
J: TRBJ2-4
length: 16
D: -

CDR3: CAWSVRGTWGEKPFF
DNA: TGTGCCTGGAGTGTAAGGGGGACATGGGGTGAAAAACCGTTTTTT
V: TRBV30
J: TRBJ1-4
length: 15
D: -

CDR3: CASRAQEFGNEKLFF
DNA: TGTGCCAGCAGAGCACAGGAATTCGGTAATGAAAAACTGTTTTTT
V: TRBV2
J: TRBJ1-4
length: 15
D: -

CDR3: CASSQEIGLSNQPQHF
DNA: TGCGCCAGCAGCCAAGAAATAGGTCTTAGCAATCAGCCCCAGCATTTT
V: TRBV4-3
J: TRBJ1-5
length: 16
D: -

CDR3: CASKVLGNTEAFF
DNA: TGTGCCAGCAAGGTGTTGGGAAACACTGAAGCTTTCTTT
V: TRBV27
J: TRBJ1-1
length: 13
D: -

CDR3: CASSIELVNQPQHF
DNA: TGTGCCAGTAGTATAGAATTGGTAAATCAGCCCCAGCATTTT
V: TRBV19
J: TRBJ1-5
length: 14
D: -

CDR3: CASSQVVAYQETQYF
DNA: TGCGCCAGCAGCCAAGTAGTTGCGTACCAAGAGACCCAGTACTTC
V: TRBV4-1
J: TRBJ2-5
length: 15
D: -

CDR3: CASTPGGEAYEQYF
DNA: TGCGCCAGCACCCCCGGCGGGGAGGCCTACGAGCAGTACTTC
V: TRBV5-1
J: TRBJ2-7
length: 14
D: -

CDR3: CASSQKLNTEAFF
DNA: TGTGCCAGCAGTCAAAAGTTGAACACTGAAGCTTTCTTT
V: TRBV27
J: TRBJ1-1
length: 13
D: -

CDR3: CASSLGAGRSAFF
DNA: TGTGCCAGCAGCTTAGGGGCAGGGCGGTCAGCTTTCTTT
V: TRBV11-3
J: TRBJ1-1
length: 13
D: -

CDR3: CASRLGRYNEQFF
DNA: TGTGCCAGCAGGCTAGGAAGGTACAATGAGCAGTTCTTC
V: TRBV6-5
J: TRBJ2-1
length: 13
D: -

CDR3: CASSQDIGTSGGYNEQFF
DNA: TGTGCCAGCAGCCAAGATATAGGGACTAGCGGGGGGTACAATGAGCAGTTCTTC
V: TRBV3-1/TRBV3-2
J: TRBJ2-1
length: 18
D: TRBD2

CDR3: CASSRGLAGIQETQYF
DNA: TGTGCCAGCAGCCGGGGACTAGCGGGGATCCAAGAGACCCAGTACTTC
V: TRBV3-1/TRBV3-2
J: TRBJ2-5
length: 16
D: TRBD2

CDR3: CAISDRPSPRQGSEQFF
DNA: TGTGCCATCAGTGATCGACCAAGTCCACGCCAAGGTAGTGAGCAGTTCTTC
V: TRBV10-3
J: TRBJ2-1
length: 17
D: -

CDR3: CASSYPSGGLNTGELFF
DNA: TGTGCCAGCAGTTACCCTAGCGGGGGATTGAACACCGGGGAGCTGTTTTTT
V: TRBV6-2/TRBV6-3
J: TRBJ2-2
length: 17
D: TRBD2